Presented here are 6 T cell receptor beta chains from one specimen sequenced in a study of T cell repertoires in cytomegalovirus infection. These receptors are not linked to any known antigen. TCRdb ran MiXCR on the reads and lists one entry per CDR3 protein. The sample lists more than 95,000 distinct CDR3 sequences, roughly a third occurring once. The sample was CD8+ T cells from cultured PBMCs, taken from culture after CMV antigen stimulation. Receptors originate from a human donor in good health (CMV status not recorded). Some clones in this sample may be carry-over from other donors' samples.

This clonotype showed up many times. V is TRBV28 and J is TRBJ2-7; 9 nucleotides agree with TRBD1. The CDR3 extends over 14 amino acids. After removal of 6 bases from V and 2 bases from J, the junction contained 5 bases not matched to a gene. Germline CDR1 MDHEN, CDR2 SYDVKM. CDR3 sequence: CASSAQGAAYEQYF. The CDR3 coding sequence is TGTGCCAGCAGCGCACAGGGGGCTGCCTACGAGCAGTACTTC.

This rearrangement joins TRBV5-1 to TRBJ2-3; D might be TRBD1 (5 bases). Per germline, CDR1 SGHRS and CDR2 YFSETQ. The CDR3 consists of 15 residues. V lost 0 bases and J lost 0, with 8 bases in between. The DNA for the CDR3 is TGCGCCAGCAGCTTGGCCAGGGCTAGCACAGATACGCAGTATTTT. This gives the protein CASSLARASTDTQYF.

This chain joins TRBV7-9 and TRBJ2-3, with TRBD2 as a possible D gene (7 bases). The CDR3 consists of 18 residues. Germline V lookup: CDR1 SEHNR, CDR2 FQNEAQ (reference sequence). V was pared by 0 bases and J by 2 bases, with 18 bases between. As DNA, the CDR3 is TGTGCCAGCAGCTTAGCGCGTCGCGGGGGCGTTCTCACAGATACGCAGTATTTT. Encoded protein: CASSLARRGGVLTDTQYF.

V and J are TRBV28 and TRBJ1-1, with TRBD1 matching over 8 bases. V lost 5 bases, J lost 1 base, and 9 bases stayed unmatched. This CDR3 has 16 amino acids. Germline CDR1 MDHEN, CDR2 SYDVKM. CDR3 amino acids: CASSPLTGGPNTEAFF. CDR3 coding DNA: TGTGCCAGCAGTCCGCTAACAGGGGGACCGAACACTGAAGCTTTCTTT.

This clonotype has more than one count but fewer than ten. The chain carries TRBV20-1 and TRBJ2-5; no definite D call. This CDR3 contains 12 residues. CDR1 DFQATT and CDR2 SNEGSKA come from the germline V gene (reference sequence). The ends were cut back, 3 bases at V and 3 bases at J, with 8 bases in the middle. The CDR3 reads CSASRPEETQYF. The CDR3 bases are TGCAGTGCTAGCCGGCCCGAAGAGACCCAGTACTTC.

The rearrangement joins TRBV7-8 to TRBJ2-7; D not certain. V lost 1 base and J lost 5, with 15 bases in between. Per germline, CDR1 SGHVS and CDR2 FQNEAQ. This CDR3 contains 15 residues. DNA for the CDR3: TGTGCCAGCAGCTTAGAGCCGACCACCCTCCACGAGCAGTACTTC. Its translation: CASSLEPTTLHEQYF.